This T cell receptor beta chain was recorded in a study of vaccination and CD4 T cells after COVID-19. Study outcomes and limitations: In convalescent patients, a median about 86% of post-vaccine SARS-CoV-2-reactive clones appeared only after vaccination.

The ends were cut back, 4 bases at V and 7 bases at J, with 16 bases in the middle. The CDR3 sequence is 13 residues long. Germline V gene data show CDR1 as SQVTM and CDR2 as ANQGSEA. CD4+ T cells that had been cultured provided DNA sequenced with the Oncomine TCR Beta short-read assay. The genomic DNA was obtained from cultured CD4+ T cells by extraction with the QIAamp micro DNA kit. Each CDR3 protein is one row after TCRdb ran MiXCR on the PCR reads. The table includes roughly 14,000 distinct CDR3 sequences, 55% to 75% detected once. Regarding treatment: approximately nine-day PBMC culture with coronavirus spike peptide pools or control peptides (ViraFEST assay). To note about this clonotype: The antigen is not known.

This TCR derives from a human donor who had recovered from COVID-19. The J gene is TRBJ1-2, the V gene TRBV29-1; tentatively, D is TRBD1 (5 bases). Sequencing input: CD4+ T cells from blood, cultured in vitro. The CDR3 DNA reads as TGCAGCGTTGGGGGTCGCGGGGCCCCTGGCTACACCTTC. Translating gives CSVGGRGAPGYTF.